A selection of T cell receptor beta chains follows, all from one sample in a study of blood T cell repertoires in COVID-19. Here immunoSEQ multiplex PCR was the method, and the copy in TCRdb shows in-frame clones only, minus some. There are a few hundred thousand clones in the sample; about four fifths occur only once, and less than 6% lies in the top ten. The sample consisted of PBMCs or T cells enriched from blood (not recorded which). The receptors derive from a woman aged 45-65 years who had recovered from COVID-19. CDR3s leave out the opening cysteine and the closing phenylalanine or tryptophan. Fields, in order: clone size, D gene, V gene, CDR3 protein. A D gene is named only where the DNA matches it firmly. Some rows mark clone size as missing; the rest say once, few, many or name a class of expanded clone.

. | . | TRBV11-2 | ASSLDLSPRGNTIY
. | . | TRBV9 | ASSPQGGSYEQY
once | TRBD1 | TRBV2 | ASTRTGKGSPLH
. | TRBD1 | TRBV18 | ASSPLPGQGGPFTYNEQF
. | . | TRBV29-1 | SVEEWGGRGHYGYT
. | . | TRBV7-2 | ASSFAGLAKNIQY
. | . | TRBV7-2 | ASSLQQGLNTEAF
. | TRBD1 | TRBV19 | ASRTGTGREKLF
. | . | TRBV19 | ASSTPQGAGANVLT
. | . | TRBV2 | ASSVSGSGYT
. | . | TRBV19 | ASSIDRGGGELF
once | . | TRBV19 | ASSTPPTAGLYSNQPQH
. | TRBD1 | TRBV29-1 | SVVTGTALHYEQY
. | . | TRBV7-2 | ASSLRRRGANEQF
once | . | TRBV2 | ASTPIQDNYGYT
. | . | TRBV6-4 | ASSVTSAAEQF
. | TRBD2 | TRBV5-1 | ASSPREGGGEQF
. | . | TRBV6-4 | ASRGAPSSSTDTQY
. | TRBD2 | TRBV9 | ASSVGFSSSGDYHNEQF
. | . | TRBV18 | ASSPGAQLLNQPQH
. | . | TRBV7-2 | ASSLSQGPQY
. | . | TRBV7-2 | ASSLAGSQGGYT
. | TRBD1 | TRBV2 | ASSSNRGLGTDTQY
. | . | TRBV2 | ASAYGVLRPQH
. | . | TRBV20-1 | SAGGQETQY
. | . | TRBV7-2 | ASSLAFLAGAYEQY
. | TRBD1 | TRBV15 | ATSVDDRVGQPQH
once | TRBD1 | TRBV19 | ASSDRDREKVAKLF
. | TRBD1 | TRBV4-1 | ASSQDPNRGYGYT